The entry below gives a single T cell receptor beta chain sequence along with its context. Its specificity is unknown. The repertoire was sequenced with immunoSEQ multiplex PCR; TCRdb's copy has only in-frame clones and lacks some. The repertoire holds some 98,000 clones, around 85% seen once, with around 3.9% in the top ten. This sample is part of a study of cytomegalovirus exposure and HLA in healthy donors. Study-wide findings and caveats: In vitro checks showed that three CMV-associated chains really do target CMV antigens. TCR beta chains numbering more than 150 were designated cytomegalovirus-associated. TCR sequences were mostly rare, though some public TCRs occurred in many donors.

The V and J ends lost 3 bases and 8 bases respectively, with 18 bases between them. The CDR3 sequence is 15 residues long. Germline V gene data show CDR1 as SGHVS and CDR2 as FQNEAQ. The clonotype comes from a woman in her twenties or thirties in good health and CMV-seronegative. Sequencing used PBMCs. The chain is built from TRBV7-8 and TRBJ2-3; D may be TRBD2 (6 bases). CDR3 in DNA: TGTGCCAGCAGCTTTACTAGCCGGTTTGGTGGTACGCAGTATTTT. The encoded protein is CASSFTSRFGGTQYF.